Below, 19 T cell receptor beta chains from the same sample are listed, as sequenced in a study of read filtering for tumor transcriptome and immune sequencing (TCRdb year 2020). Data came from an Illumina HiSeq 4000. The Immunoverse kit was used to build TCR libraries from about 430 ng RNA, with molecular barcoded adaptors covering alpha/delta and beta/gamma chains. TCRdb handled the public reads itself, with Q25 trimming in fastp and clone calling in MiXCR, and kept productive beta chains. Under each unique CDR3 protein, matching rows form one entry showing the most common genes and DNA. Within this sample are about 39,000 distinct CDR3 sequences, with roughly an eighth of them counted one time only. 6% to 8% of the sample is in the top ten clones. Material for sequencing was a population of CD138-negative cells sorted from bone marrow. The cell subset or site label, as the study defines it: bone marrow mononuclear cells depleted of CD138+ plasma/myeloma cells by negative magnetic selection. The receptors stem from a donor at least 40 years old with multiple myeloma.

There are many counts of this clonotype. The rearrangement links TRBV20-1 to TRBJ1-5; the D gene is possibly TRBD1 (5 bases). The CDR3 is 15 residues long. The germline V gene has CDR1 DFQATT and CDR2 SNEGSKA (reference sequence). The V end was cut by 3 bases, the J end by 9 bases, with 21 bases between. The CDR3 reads CSARRQGSTSGPQHF. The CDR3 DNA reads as TGCAGTGCTAGGCGGCAGGGATCGACTTCCGGGCCCCAGCATTTT.

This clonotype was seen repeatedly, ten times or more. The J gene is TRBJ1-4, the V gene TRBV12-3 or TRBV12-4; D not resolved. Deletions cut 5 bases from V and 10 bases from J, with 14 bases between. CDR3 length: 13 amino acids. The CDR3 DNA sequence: TGTGCCAGCAGTCGAAACCTGCCACCAAAACTGTTTTTT. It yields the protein CASSRNLPPKLFF.

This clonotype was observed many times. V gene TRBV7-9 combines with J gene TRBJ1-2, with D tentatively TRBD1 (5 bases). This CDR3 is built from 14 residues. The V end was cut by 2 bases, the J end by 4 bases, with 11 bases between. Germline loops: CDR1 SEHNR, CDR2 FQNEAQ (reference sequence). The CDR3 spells CASSLSQGSYGYTF. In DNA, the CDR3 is TGTGCCAGCAGCTTAAGTCAGGGTTCCTATGGCTACACCTTC.

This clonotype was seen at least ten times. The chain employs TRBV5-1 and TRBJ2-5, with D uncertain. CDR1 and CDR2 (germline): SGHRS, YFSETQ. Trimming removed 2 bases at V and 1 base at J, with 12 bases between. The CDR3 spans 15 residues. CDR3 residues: CASSLSTIPQETQYF. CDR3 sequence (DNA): TGCGCCAGCAGCTTATCAACCATACCCCAAGAGACCCAGTACTTC. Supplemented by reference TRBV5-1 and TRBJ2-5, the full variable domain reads KAGVTQTPRYLIKTRGQQVTLSCSPISGHRSVSWYQQTPGQGLQFLFEYFSETQRNKGNFPGRFSGRQFSNSRSEMNVSTLELGDSALYLCASSLSTIPQETQYFGPGTRLLVL.

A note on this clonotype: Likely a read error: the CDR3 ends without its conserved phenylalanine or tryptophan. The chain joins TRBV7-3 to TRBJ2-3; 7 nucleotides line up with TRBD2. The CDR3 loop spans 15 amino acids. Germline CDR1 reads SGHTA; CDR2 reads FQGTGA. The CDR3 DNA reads TGTGCCAGCAGCTCTTTCGGGGGGTCCACAGACACGCAGTATTCT. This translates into CASSSFGGSTDTQYS.

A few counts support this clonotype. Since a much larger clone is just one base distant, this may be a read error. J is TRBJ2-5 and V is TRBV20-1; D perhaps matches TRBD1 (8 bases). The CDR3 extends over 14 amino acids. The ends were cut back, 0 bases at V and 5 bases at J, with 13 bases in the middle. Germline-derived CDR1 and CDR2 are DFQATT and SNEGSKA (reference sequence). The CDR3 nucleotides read TGCAGTGCTAGAGATTTACAGGGGGGGGAGACCCAGTACTTC. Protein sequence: CSARDLQGGETQYF.

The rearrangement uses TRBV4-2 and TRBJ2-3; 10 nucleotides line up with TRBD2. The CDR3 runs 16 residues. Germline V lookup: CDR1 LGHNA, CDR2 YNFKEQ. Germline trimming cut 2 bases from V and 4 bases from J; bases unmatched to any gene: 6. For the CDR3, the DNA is TGTGCCAGCAGCCAAAATCTAGCGGGGGTGGCAGATACGCAGTATTTT. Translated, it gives CASSQNLAGVADTQYF.

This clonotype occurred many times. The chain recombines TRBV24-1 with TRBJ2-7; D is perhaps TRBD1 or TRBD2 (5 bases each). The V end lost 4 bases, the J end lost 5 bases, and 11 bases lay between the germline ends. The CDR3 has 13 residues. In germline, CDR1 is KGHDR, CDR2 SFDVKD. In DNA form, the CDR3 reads TGTGCCACCAGTGAATCTGGGACCAACGAGCAGTACTTC. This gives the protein CATSESGTNEQYF.

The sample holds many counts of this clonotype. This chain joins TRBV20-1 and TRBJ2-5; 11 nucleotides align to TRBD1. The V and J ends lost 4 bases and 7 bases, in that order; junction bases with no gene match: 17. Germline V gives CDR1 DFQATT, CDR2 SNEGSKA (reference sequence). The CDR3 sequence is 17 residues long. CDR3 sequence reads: CSAMAQGTGGLGGTQYF. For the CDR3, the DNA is TGCAGTGCTATGGCCCAGGGGACAGGGGGTCTCGGGGGGACCCAGTACTTC.

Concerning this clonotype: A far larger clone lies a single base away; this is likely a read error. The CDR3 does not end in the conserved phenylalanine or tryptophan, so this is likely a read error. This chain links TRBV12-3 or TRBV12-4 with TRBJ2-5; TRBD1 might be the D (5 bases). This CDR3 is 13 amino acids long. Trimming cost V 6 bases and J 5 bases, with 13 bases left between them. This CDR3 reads CASRGMGRETQYS. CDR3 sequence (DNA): TGTGCCAGCAGGGGTATGGGGCGGGAGACCCAGTACTCC.

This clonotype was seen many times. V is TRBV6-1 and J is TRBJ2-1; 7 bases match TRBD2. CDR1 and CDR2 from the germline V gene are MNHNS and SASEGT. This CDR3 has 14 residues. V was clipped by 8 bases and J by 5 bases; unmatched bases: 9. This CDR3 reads CASRRLAEDNEQFF. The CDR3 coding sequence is TGTGCCAGCCGGCGACTAGCAGAAGACAATGAGCAGTTCTTC.

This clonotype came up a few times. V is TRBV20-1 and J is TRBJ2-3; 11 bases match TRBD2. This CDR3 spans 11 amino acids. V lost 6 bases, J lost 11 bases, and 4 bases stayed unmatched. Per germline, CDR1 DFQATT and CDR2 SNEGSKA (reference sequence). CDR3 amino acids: CSASSGRVQYF. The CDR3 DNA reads TGCAGTGCGAGTAGCGGGAGGGTGCAGTATTTT.

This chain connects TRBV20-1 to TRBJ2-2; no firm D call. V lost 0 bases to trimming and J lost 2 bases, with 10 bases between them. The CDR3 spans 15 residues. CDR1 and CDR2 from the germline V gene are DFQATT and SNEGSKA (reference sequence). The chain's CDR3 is CSARDYRTNTGELFF. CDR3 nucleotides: TGCAGTGCTAGAGATTATAGGACCAACACCGGGGAGCTGTTTTTT.

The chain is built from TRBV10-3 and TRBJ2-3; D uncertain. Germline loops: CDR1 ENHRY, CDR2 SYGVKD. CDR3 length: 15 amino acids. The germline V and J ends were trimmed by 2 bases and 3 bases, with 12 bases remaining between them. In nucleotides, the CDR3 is TGTGCCATCAGTGAGGCCTCCGGACGGACAGATACGCAGTATTTT. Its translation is CAISEASGRTDTQYF.

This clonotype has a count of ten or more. The DNA of the CDR3 is TGTGCCAGCAGCTCAGGGGGGAGCTCCTACGAGCAGTACTTC. Its protein is CASSSGGSSYEQYF. The V gene is TRBV7-9, the J gene TRBJ2-7, with a weak D call TRBD1 (7 bases). The CDR3 sequence is 14 residues long. Germline V lookup: CDR1 SEHNR, CDR2 FQNEAQ (reference sequence). V gave up 4 bases and J gave up 0 bases, with 10 bases separating them.

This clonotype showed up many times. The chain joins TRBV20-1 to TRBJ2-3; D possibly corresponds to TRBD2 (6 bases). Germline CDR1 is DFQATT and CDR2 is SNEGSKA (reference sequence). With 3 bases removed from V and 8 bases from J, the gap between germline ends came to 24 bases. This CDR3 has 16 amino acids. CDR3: CSARDWAGPPGGTQYF. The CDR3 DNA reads TGCAGTGCTAGGGATTGGGCGGGACCCCCGGGCGGTACGCAGTATTTT.

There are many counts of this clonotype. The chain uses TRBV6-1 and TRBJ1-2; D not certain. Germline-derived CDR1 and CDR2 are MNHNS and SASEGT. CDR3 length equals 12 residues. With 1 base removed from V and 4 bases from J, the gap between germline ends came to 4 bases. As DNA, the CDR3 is TGTGCCAGCAGTGAAGTAAGCTATGGCTACACCTTC. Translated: CASSEVSYGYTF.

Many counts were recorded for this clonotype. CDR3 amino acids: CASIGGSETQYF. CDR3 DNA sequence: TGTGCCAGCATCGGGGGTTCGGAGACCCAGTACTTC. The chain joins TRBV6-6 to TRBJ2-5; D may be TRBD2 (6 bases). Trimming took 7 bases from V and 5 from J, leaving 11 bases between them. Germline CDR1 MNHNY, CDR2 SVGAGI (reference sequence). The CDR3 is made up of 12 amino acids.

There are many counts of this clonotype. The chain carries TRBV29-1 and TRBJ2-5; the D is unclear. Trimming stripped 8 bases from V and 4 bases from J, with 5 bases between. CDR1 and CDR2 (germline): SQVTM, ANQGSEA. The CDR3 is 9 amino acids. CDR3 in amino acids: CSLGETQYF. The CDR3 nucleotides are TGCAGCCTGGGAGAGACCCAGTACTTC.